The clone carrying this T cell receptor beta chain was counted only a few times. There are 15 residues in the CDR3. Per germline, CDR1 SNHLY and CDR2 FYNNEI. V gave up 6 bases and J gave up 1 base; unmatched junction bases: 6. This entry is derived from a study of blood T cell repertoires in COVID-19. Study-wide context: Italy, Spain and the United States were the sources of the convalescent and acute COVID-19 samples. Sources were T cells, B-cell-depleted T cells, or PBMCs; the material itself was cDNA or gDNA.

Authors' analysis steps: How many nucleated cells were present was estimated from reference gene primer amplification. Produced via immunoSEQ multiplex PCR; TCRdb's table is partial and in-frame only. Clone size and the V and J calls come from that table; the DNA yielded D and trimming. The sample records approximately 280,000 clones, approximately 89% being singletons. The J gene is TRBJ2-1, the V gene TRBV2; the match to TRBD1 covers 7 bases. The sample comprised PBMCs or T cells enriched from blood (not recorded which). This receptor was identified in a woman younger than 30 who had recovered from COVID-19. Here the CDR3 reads CASRLDRASYNEQFF. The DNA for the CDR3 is TGTGCCAGCAGACTCGACAGGGCTTCCTACAATGAGCAGTTCTTC. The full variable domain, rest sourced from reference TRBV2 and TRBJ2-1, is EPEVTQTPSHQVTQMGQEVILRCVPISNHLYFYWYRQILGQKVEFLVSFYNNEISEKSEIFDDQFSVERPDGSNFTLKIRSTKLEDSAMYFCASRLDRASYNEQFFGPGTRLTVL.